This T cell receptor (beta chain) was found in a study of blood T cell repertoires in COVID-19. Study as a whole: The United States, Italy and Spain were the sources of the acute and convalescent COVID-19 samples.

With 1 base removed from V and 5 bases from J, the gap between germline ends came to 14 bases. Germline CDR1 is SGHVS and CDR2 is FNYEAQ. The CDR3 extends over 15 amino acids. Measured with immunoSEQ multiplex PCR; TCRdb has only the in-frame clones, and not every one. The sample holds 75,000 to 95,000 clones, around 90% seen once. The sequenced sample was peripheral blood. The clonotype was recovered from a woman aged 55-69 years with COVID-19, enrolled during active disease. The V and J genes are TRBV7-6 and TRBJ2-5; a possible D gene is TRBD2 (5 bases). CDR3 protein: CASSLVARTGETQYF. In DNA, the CDR3 is TGTGCCAGCAGCTTAGTTGCCAGGACTGGGGAGACCCAGTACTTC.